The 14 T cell receptor beta chains reported below all come from one sample, sequenced in a study of blood T cell repertoires in COVID-19. Produced via immunoSEQ multiplex PCR; TCRdb's table is partial and in-frame only. Of roughly 100,000 clones in the sample, approximately 86% are singletons; the top ten hold 3.5%. Material: peripheral blood. The receptors derive from a human donor in a cohort sampled during active COVID-19.

The chain carries TRBV2 and TRBJ2-2, with 11 bases lining up with TRBD2. Germline CDR1 SNHLY, CDR2 FYNNEI. With V trimmed by 4 bases and J by 4 bases, 11 bases remained unmatched. This CDR3 is built from 18 residues. The CDR3 DNA follows: TGTGCCAGCAGTGGAGGATTAGCGGGGGGGCCAAGCACCGGGGAGCTGTTTTTT. It encodes CASSGGLAGGPSTGELFF.

The rearrangement joins TRBV12-3 or TRBV12-4 to TRBJ1-3; 8 nucleotides agree with TRBD1. The CDR3 length is 12 residues. CDR3 protein: CGGQGAGNTIYF. CDR3 coding DNA: TGTGGGGGGCAGGGGGCAGGAAACACCATATATTTT.

The chain combines TRBV28 with TRBJ1-1; possible D gene TRBD1, 6 bases. This CDR3 has 14 amino acids. Germline CDR1 and CDR2: MDHEN and SYDVKM. With 6 bases removed from V and 5 bases from J, the gap between germline ends came to 16 bases. The CDR3 spells CASRTTGPMTEAFF. As DNA, the CDR3 is TGTGCCAGCAGGACTACAGGGCCGATGACTGAAGCTTTCTTT.

J is TRBJ1-5 and V is TRBV15; TRBD1 matches 8 bases. V was pared by 3 bases and J by 5 bases, with 9 bases of the junction left unmatched. This CDR3 contains 16 residues. The germline V gene encodes CDR1 LNHNV and CDR2 YYDKDF (reference sequence). The DNA for the CDR3 is TGTGCCACCAGCAGCCCCCGCGCAGGGGGCGATCAGCCCCAGCATTTT. Translation gives CATSSPRAGGDQPQHF.

The chain couples TRBV18 to TRBJ2-3; 10 positions agree with TRBD2. J was trimmed by 3 bases and V by 0 bases; bases with no gene match: 3. This CDR3 contains 16 residues. Germline V lookup: CDR1 KGHSH, CDR2 LQKENI. In nucleotides, the CDR3 is TGTGCCAGCTCACCACCGGGACTAGCGTCAACAGATACGCAGTATTTT. Protein product: CASSPPGLASTDTQYF.

This chain joins TRBV7-2 and TRBJ1-1; 9 nucleotides match TRBD1. The V and J ends lost 4 bases and 8 bases, in that order; junction bases with no gene match: 8. CDR3 length equals 14 residues. CDR1 is SGHTA and CDR2 is FQGNSA in the germline V gene. The DNA of the CDR3 is TGTGCCAGCAGCTCCAATGGTGGACAGGGGGAAGCTTTCTTT. Translation gives CASSSNGGQGEAFF.

The gene calls are TRBV11-3 and TRBJ2-3; no clear D gene. The CDR3 extends over 13 amino acids. Germline CDR1 SGHNT, CDR2 YENEEA. Between the trimmed V and J ends, which lost 3 bases and 6 bases, there was a span of 10 bases. The DNA of the CDR3 is TGTGCCAGCAGCTTTAATCCGTTGGATACGCAGTATTTT. Residues: CASSFNPLDTQYF.

The chain joins TRBV5-1 to TRBJ1-1; D gene unclear. CDR3 size: 15 residues. The V end was cut by 5 bases, the J end by 4 bases, with 18 bases between. Germline loops: CDR1 SGHRS, CDR2 YFSETQ. CDR3 in amino acids: CASREGFQRGTEAFF. Written as DNA, the CDR3 is TGCGCCAGCAGGGAGGGATTTCAGAGAGGCACTGAAGCTTTCTTT.

The rearrangement uses TRBV19 and TRBJ2-1, with D perhaps TRBD2 (5 bases). Germline CDR1 reads LNHDA; CDR2 reads SQIVND (reference sequence). V gave up 3 bases and J gave up 5 bases, with 14 bases separating them. This CDR3 has 15 residues. The CDR3 loop reads CASSMAHSGNNEQFF. Here the CDR3 DNA reads TGTGCCAGTAGTATGGCGCACAGCGGAAACAATGAGCAGTTCTTC.

The CDR3 loop reads CAIRRDRGEKLFF. The CDR3 nucleotides are TGTGCCATCAGACGGGACAGGGGGGAAAAACTGTTTTTT. The chain is built from TRBV10-3 and TRBJ1-4, with TRBD1 matching over 11 bases. Germline V lookup: CDR1 ENHRY, CDR2 SYGVKD. This CDR3 contains 13 residues. Losses at the gene ends were 6 bases for V and 8 bases for J; bases not matched to a gene: 2.

This chain joins TRBV6-2 or TRBV6-3 and TRBJ1-1; D gene unclear. Trimming took off 4 bases at V and 0 bases at J, with 6 bases between the two ends. Germline CDR1 and CDR2: MNHEY and SVGEGT. The CDR3 runs to 13 residues. The CDR3 nucleotides read TGTGCCAGCAGTTTCAGTATGAACACTGAAGCTTTCTTT. Translation gives CASSFSMNTEAFF.

The chain uses TRBV5-4 and TRBJ1-6; D possibly corresponds to TRBD1 (5 bases). CDR1 and CDR2 (germline): SGHNT, YYREEE (reference sequence). Between the trimmed V and J ends, which lost 0 bases and 8 bases, there was a span of 12 bases. There are 15 residues in the CDR3. The CDR3 spells CASSLATGGYSPLHF. CDR3 nucleotide sequence: TGTGCCAGCAGCTTGGCTACAGGAGGGTATTCACCCCTCCACTTT.

V is TRBV18 and J is TRBJ2-5; 8 positions agree with TRBD2. V lost 4 bases, J lost 4 bases, and 8 bases stayed unmatched. The CDR3 consists of 15 residues. CDR1 and CDR2 from the germline V gene are KGHSH and LQKENI. CDR3 sequence (DNA): TGTGCCAGCTCACTGATCAGCGGGAGCGGAGAGACCCAGTACTTC. This sequence encodes CASSLISGSGETQYF. The full variable domain, with the rest looked up from reference TRBV18 and TRBJ2-5, is NAGVMQNPRHLVRRRGQEARLRCSPMKGHSHVYWYRQLPEEGLKFMVYLQKENIIDESGMPKERFSAEFPKEGPSILRIQQVVRGDSAAYFCASSLISGSGETQYFGPGTRLLVL.

This clone showed up just once. The chain carries TRBV5-1 and TRBJ1-5; D is undetermined. The CDR3 runs to 13 residues. Germline CDR1 and CDR2: SGHRS and YFSETQ. Trimming shortened V by 1 base and J by 3 bases, and 5 bases separated the two germline ends. The CDR3 sequence is CASSLSFNQPQHF. CDR3 DNA: TGCGCCAGCAGCTTGTCTTTCAATCAGCCCCAGCATTTT.